Detailed here is one T cell receptor (beta chain). The antigen is undetermined. The sample is drawn from a study of graft-versus-host responses after intestinal transplantation. Germline trimming cut 1 base from V and 10 bases from J; bases unmatched to any gene: 7. Germline-derived CDR1 and CDR2 are LNHNV and YYDKDF (reference sequence). The CDR3 length is 16 residues. Profiling relied on immunoSEQ multiplex PCR, and the TCRdb table lists in-frame clones only, not all of them. The table includes 95,000 to 110,000 clones, about 90% detected once. This chain uses TRBV15 with TRBJ1-6; TRBD1 agrees at 10 bases. Sample: unstimulated CD4+ T cells sorted from spleen or lymph node cells, taken before intestinal transplant. The TCR sequence derives from a human donor who received an intestinal transplant. The CDR3 loop reads CATSRVGTGVWSPLHF. The CDR3 bases are TGTGCCACCAGCAGAGTAGGGACAGGGGTATGGTCACCCCTCCACTTT.